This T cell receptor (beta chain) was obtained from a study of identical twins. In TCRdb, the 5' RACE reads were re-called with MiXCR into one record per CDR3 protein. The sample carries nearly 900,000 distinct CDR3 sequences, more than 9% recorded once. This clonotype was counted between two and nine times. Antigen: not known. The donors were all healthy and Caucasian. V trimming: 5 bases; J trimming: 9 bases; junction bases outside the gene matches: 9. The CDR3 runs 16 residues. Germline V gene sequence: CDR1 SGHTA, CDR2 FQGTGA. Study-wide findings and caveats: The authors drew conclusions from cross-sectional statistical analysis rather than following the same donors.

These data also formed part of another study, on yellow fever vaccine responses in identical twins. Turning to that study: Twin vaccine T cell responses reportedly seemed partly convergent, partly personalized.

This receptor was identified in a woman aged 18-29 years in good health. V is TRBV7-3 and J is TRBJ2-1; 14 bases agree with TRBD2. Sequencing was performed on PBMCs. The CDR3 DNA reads TGTGCCAGCAGCATAGGGACTAGCGGGAGAGTAGGTGAGCAGTTCTTC. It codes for CASSIGTSGRVGEQFF.